The 20 T cell receptor beta chains reported below all come from one sample, sequenced in a study of T cells in narcolepsy. This table comes from immunoSEQ multiplex PCR, and its TCRdb copy is limited to in-frame clones, with some not included. The sample has about 30,000 clones, roughly three quarters seen once. Material: CD45RA- memory CD4+ T cells from PBMCs. These TCRs come from a human donor with narcolepsy.

The rearrangement uses TRBV2 and TRBJ2-6; D possibly matches TRBD1 or TRBD2 (6 bases each). Germline-derived CDR1 and CDR2 are SNHLY and FYNNEI. This CDR3 comprises 15 residues. The V end was cut by 7 bases, the J end by 4 bases, with 14 bases between. The CDR3 DNA reads TGTGCCAGCACCTTAGGAGGGGGAGGGGCCAACGTCCTGACTTTC. As protein: CASTLGGGGANVLTF. Supplemented by reference TRBV2 and TRBJ2-6, the full variable domain reads EPEVTQTPSHQVTQMGQEVILRCVPISNHLYFYWYRQILGQKVEFLVSFYNNEISEKSEIFDDQFSVERPDGSNFTLKIRSTKLEDSAMYFCASTLGGGGANVLTFGAGSRLTVL.

The genes are TRBV28 and TRBJ1-2; D possibly corresponds to TRBD1 (6 bases). Trimming left V 4 bases short and J 7 bases short, with 10 bases between. The CDR3 extends over 12 amino acids. The germline V gene has CDR1 MDHEN and CDR2 SYDVKM. The CDR3 DNA reads TGTGCCAGCAGTTCTAGGGGGATTGGCTACACCTTC. Translated: CASSSRGIGYTF.

The chain employs TRBV27 and TRBJ2-7, with D perhaps TRBD2 (5 bases). V was clipped by 5 bases and J by 2 bases, with 10 bases between them. The V gene's germline CDR1 is MNHEY and CDR2 SMNVEV (reference sequence). The CDR3 loop spans 13 amino acids. CDR3 region: CASSVEGTYEQYF. DNA for the CDR3: TGTGCCAGCAGTGTTGAGGGCACCTACGAGCAGTACTTC.

The CDR3 region is CASRGDGRTSGSAGELFF. The CDR3 coding sequence is TGCGCCAGCAGGGGGGACGGTCGGACTAGCGGGAGTGCCGGGGAGCTGTTTTTT. The rearrangement joins TRBV5-1 to TRBJ2-2; 13 positions agree with TRBD2. CDR1 and CDR2 (germline): SGHRS, YFSETQ. The CDR3 spans 18 residues. With 5 bases clipped from V and 6 bases from J, the junction kept 13 bases outside the gene matches.

CDR3 amino acids: CASSLTGSMSTGELFF. CDR3 DNA: TGCGCCAGCAGCTTGACAGGGAGTATGAGCACCGGGGAGCTGTTTTTT. The gene calls are TRBV5-1 and TRBJ2-2; a possible D gene is TRBD1 (6 bases). With 1 base removed from V and 4 bases from J, the gap between germline ends came to 14 bases. The CDR3 totals 16 residues. Germline lookup yields CDR1 SGHRS and CDR2 YFSETQ.

The chain couples TRBV25-1 to TRBJ2-2; tentative D call: TRBD2 (5 bases). Germline V gives CDR1 MGHDK, CDR2 SYGVNS. Trimming took 10 bases from V and 6 from J, leaving 9 bases between them. The CDR3 spans 11 residues. Written as DNA, the CDR3 is TGTGCCACGGGAAGCCCCGGGGAGCTGTTTTTT. Translating gives CATGSPGELFF.

As regards this clone: The junction departs from germline at one end; a sequencing error may be responsible. The chain couples TRBV4-1 to TRBJ1-5, with TRBD1 matching 10 bases. The CDR3 runs to 14 residues. Germline V gene lookup returns CDR1 MGHRA and CDR2 YSYEKL. CDR3 residues: CASSLGTGDQPQHF. The CDR3 region has the DNA TGTGCCAGCAGCCTCGGGACAGGGGACCAGCCCCAGCATTTT.

This clone was picked up one time. V is TRBV13 and J is TRBJ2-1; 15 bases are a match to TRBD2. V shed 4 bases, J shed 7 bases, and the junction held 11 bases outside the gene matches. This CDR3 is 18 amino acids long. Per the germline V gene, CDR1 is PRHDT and CDR2 is FYEKMQ (reference sequence). CDR3: CASSYAPGTSGRINEQFF. CDR3 coding DNA: TGTGCCAGCAGCTACGCCCCCGGGACTAGCGGGAGGATAAATGAGCAGTTCTTC.

The V call is TRBV2, the J call TRBJ1-5; 11 bases line up with TRBD1. Germline-derived CDR1 and CDR2 are SNHLY and FYNNEI. With V trimmed by 7 bases and J by 6 bases, 5 bases remained unmatched. The CDR3 covers 14 residues. CDR3: CASNRDRGIQPQHF. In nucleotides, the CDR3 is TGTGCCAGCAACCGGGACAGGGGGATTCAGCCCCAGCATTTT. Complete variable domain (other parts from reference TRBV2 and TRBJ1-5): EPEVTQTPSHQVTQMGQEVILRCVPISNHLYFYWYRQILGQKVEFLVSFYNNEISEKSEIFDDQFSVERPDGSNFTLKIRSTKLEDSAMYFCASNRDRGIQPQHFGDGTRLSIL.

In DNA form, the CDR3 reads TGCGCCAGCAGCTTGTCTCCCACCGGGGAGCTGTTTTTT. Protein sequence: CASSLSPTGELFF. This chain uses TRBV5-1 with TRBJ2-2, with D uncertain. Germline CDR1 SGHRS, CDR2 YFSETQ. V gave up 1 base and J gave up 4 bases, with 5 bases separating them. The CDR3 spans 13 residues.

Points on this clone: The junction and the germline gene differ at one end; a read error may be behind it. V is TRBV7-8 and J is TRBJ2-7; the match to TRBD2 covers 14 bases. Germline V lookup: CDR1 SGHVS, CDR2 FQNEAQ. CDR3 size: 13 residues. The CDR3 DNA reads TGTGCCAGCAGCGCTATGGGACTAGCGGGAGTATGTTTC. Translation: CASSAMGLAGVCF.

The count of this clone is one. The rearrangement joins TRBV5-1 to TRBJ2-1, with a possible D match to TRBD2 (6 bases). The CDR3 is 14 residues long. Germline V lookup: CDR1 SGHRS, CDR2 YFSETQ. Trimming cost V 4 bases and J 4 bases, with 12 bases left between them. The CDR3 protein is CASSPGTVYNEQFF. CDR3 nucleotide sequence: TGCGCCAGCAGCCCGGGGACTGTTTACAATGAGCAGTTCTTC.

The CDR3 DNA is TGCGCCAGCAGCTTGGCCCAGAGCGGAGAGACCCAGTACTTC. Translation: CASSLAQSGETQYF. The chain has TRBV5-1 and TRBJ2-5; D possibly corresponds to TRBD2 (5 bases). The V gene's germline CDR1 is SGHRS and CDR2 YFSETQ. V was trimmed by 0 bases and J by 4 bases, leaving 10 bases between them. The CDR3 sequence is 14 residues long. The full variable domain, rest sourced from reference TRBV5-1 and TRBJ2-5, is KAGVTQTPRYLIKTRGQQVTLSCSPISGHRSVSWYQQTPGQGLQFLFEYFSETQRNKGNFPGRFSGRQFSNSRSEMNVSTLELGDSALYLCASSLAQSGETQYFGPGTRLLVL.

The genes are TRBV4-2 and TRBJ2-2; 9 nucleotides match TRBD2. J was trimmed by 5 bases and V by 0 bases; bases with no gene match: 4. Per the germline V gene, CDR1 is LGHNA and CDR2 is YNFKEQ. The CDR3 is made up of 16 amino acids. Here the CDR3 reads CASSQEWLAGTGELFF. As DNA, the CDR3 is TGTGCCAGCAGCCAAGAATGGCTAGCGGGGACCGGGGAGCTGTTTTTT.

V usage is TRBV10-3 and J usage is TRBJ2-4, with 9 bases that match TRBD2. Germline V gene sequence: CDR1 ENHRY, CDR2 SYGVKD. The CDR3 runs to 16 residues. The V gene end was trimmed by 0 bases and the J gene end by 3 bases; junction bases not matched to a gene: 3. The CDR3 loop reads CAISESTSGYKNIQYF. The DNA of the CDR3 is TGTGCCATCAGTGAGTCGACTAGCGGTTACAAAAACATTCAGTACTTC.

CDR3: CAWSGYSNQPQHF. The CDR3 nucleotides read TGTGCCTGGAGTGGATATAGCAATCAGCCCCAGCATTTT. The chain employs TRBV30 and TRBJ1-5; D not certain. The CDR3 runs to 13 residues. V dropped 1 base and J dropped 0 bases, with 4 bases sitting between them. Germline CDR1 is GTSNPN and CDR2 is SVGIG (reference sequence).

This clone was seen more than once but under ten times. V gene TRBV6-1 combines with J gene TRBJ2-7; 8 nucleotides align to TRBD2. The V gene's germline CDR1 is MNHNS and CDR2 SASEGT. The CDR3 has 14 residues. Trimming took 7 bases from V and 1 from J; bases not matched to a gene: 6. CDR3 in DNA: TGTGCCAGCATTTTTAGCGGGATATCCTACGAGCAGTACTTC. This gives the protein CASIFSGISYEQYF.

The V call is TRBV7-2, the J call TRBJ1-2; no reliable D call. This CDR3 has 13 residues. From germline, CDR1 is SGHTA and CDR2 FQGNSA. Trimming took 5 bases from V and 1 from J, leaving 8 bases between them. CDR3 bases: TGTGCCAGCAGCCCCGCTGGTAACTATGGCTACACCTTC. As protein: CASSPAGNYGYTF.

This sequence joins TRBV4-1 and TRBJ2-3, with D maybe TRBD1 (5 bases). Germline CDR1 MGHRA, CDR2 YSYEKL. The V and J ends lost 1 base and 6 bases respectively, with 14 bases between them. This CDR3 contains 15 residues. This chain's CDR3 is CASSQVGPGRDTQYF. CDR3 sequence (DNA): TGCGCCAGCAGCCAAGTGGGGCCAGGCAGGGATACGCAGTATTTT.

The gene calls are TRBV6-1 and TRBJ1-1; D ambiguous. The V and J ends lost 7 bases and 4 bases respectively, with 16 bases between them. The V gene's germline CDR1 is MNHNS and CDR2 SASEGT. CDR3 length: 14 residues. The CDR3: CASKTGYSATEAFF. Here the CDR3 DNA reads TGTGCCAGCAAGACCGGATATAGTGCCACTGAAGCTTTCTTT.